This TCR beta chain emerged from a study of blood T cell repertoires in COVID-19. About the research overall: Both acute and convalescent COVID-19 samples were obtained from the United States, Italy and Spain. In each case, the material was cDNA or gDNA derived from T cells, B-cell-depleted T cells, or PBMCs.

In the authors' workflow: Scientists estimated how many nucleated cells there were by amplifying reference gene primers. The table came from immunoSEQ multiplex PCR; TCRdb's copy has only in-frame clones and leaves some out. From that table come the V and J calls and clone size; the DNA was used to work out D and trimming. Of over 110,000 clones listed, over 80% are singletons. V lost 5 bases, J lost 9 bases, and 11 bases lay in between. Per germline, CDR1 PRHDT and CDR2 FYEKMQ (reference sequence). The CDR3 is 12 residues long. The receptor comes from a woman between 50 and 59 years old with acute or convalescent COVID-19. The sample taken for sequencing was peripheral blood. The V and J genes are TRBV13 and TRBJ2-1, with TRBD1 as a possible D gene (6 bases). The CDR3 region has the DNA TGTGCCAGCAGCCCACAGGGTGGTGAGCAGTTCTTC. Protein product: CASSPQGGEQFF.